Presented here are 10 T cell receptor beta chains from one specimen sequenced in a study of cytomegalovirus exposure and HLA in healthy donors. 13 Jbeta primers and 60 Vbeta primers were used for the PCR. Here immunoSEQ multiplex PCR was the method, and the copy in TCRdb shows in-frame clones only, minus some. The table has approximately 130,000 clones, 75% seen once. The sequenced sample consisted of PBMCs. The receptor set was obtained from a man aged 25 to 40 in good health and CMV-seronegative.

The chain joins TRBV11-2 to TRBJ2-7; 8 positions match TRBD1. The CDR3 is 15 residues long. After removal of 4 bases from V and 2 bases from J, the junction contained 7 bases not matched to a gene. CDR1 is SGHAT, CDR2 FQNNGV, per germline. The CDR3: CASSSVRDRTYEQYF. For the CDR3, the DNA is TGTGCCAGCAGCTCCGTCCGGGACAGGACCTACGAGCAGTACTTC.

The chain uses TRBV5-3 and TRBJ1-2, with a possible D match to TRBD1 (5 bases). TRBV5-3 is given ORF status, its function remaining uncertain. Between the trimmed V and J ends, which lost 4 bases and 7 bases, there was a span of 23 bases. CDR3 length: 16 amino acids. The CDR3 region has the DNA TGTGCCAGAAGCCCCTGGAAGGGCCCCCTCGGGGGTGGCTACACCTTC. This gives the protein CARSPWKGPLGGGYTF.

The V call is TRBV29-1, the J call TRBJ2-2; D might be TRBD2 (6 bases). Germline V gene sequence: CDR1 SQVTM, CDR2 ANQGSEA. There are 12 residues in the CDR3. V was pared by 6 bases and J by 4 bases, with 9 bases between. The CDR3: CSVGGPTGELFF. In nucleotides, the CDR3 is TGCAGCGTGGGGGGACCCACCGGGGAGCTGTTTTTT.

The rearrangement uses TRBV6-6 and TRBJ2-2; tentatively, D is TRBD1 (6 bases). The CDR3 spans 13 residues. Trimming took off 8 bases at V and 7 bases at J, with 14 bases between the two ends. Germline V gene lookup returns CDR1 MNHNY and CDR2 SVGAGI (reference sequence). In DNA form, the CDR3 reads TGTGCCAGCGTCCCGACAGGCCTCGGGGAGCTGTTTTTT. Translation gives CASVPTGLGELFF.

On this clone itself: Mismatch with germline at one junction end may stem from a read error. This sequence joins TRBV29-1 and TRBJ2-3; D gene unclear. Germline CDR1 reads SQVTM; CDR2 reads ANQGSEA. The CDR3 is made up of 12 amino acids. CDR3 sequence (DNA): TGCAGCGTCGAAGTAGGCACAGATACGCAGTATTTT. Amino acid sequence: CSVEVGTDTQYF.

Written as DNA, the CDR3 is TGTGCCAGCAGCAAAGATCCTAGCATGGGAGGATCCCTTAACCCCACACACAATGAGCAGTTCTTC. It specifies CASSKDPSMGGSLNPTHNEQFF. The genes are TRBV21-1 and TRBJ2-1; TRBD2 was called by the table and not checked on the DNA. TRBV21-1 constitutes a pseudogene. The CDR3 is 22 residues long.

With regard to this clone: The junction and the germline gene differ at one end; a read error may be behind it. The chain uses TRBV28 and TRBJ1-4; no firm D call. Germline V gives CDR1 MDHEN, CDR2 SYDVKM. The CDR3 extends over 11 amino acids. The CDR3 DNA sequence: TGTGCCAGCAGTTTTAATCAAAAACTGTTTTTT. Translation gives CASSFNQKLFF.

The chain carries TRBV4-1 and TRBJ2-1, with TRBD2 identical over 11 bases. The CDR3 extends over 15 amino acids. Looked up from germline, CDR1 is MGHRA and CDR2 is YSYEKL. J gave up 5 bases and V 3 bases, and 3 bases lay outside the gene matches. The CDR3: CASSQPGLADNEQFF. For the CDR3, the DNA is TGCGCCAGCAGCCAGCCGGGACTAGCGGACAATGAGCAGTTCTTC.

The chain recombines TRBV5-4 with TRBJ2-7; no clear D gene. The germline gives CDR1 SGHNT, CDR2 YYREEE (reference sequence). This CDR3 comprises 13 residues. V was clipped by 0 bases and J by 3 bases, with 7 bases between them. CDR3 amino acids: CASSLVSSYEQYF. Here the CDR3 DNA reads TGTGCCAGCAGCTTGGTTAGCAGCTACGAGCAGTACTTC.

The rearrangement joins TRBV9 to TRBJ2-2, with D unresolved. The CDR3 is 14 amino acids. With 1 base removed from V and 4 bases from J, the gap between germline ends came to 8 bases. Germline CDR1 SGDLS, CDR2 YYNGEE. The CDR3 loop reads CASSVSDGTGELFF. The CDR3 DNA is TGTGCCAGCAGCGTATCAGATGGCACCGGGGAGCTGTTTTTT.